This entry lists 18 T cell receptor beta chains sequenced from one sample in a study of T-cell reconstitution after alpha-beta-depleted transplantation in children. Study results and limitations: Among T cells one year after transplant, newly produced cells accounted for most counts and diversity.

A library of TCRbeta sequences, prepared with unique molecular identifiers, was generated. TCRdb passed the PCR reads through MiXCR, listing each CDR3 protein once. Of a few hundred thousand distinct CDR3 sequences in the sample, less than 9.5% were seen once. These TCRs are of unknown antigen specificity. Sequenced here: peripheral blood, sampled 360 days after TCRalphabeta/CD19-depleted stem cell transplant. Source of these receptors: a female patient aged 2-9 years who had a stem cell transplant for Fanconi anemia, so the T cells may come from the graft donor.

Ten or more counts support this clonotype. The V call is TRBV28, the J call TRBJ1-5; the D is unclear. V was shortened by 3 bases and J by 2 bases, with 14 bases between the two germline ends. The CDR3 totals 16 residues. Germline V CDR1 and CDR2: MDHEN, SYDVKM. CDR3: CASSLSGGLGNQPQHF. The CDR3 DNA reads TGTGCCAGCAGTTTGAGTGGTGGGCTTGGCAATCAGCCCCAGCATTTT.

The chain recombines TRBV20-1 with TRBJ1-1; TRBD1 might be the D (5 bases). Looked up from germline, CDR1 is DFQATT and CDR2 is SNEGSKA (reference sequence). This CDR3 has 12 residues. Trimming stripped 4 bases from V and 2 bases from J, with 8 bases between. Here the CDR3 reads CSANGANTEAFF. The CDR3 nucleotides read TGCAGTGCTAACGGGGCTAACACTGAAGCTTTCTTT.

Many counts were recorded for this clonotype. J is TRBJ2-1 and V is TRBV6-1; 8 positions agree with TRBD1. The CDR3 runs 11 residues. The germline V gene encodes CDR1 MNHNS and CDR2 SASEGT. V shed 7 bases, J shed 15 bases, and the junction held 8 bases outside the gene matches. The CDR3 region is CASILGQGRFF. The CDR3, as DNA: TGTGCCAGCATTCTAGGACAGGGACGGTTCTTC.

The table lists this clonotype with many counts. The gene calls are TRBV12-3 or TRBV12-4 and TRBJ1-1; 8 bases align to TRBD1. The V gene end was trimmed by 5 bases and the J gene end by 2 bases; junction bases not matched to a gene: 4. The CDR3 consists of 14 residues. In DNA form, the CDR3 reads TGTGCCAGCAGTACCGGACAGGGAAACACTGAAGCTTTCTTT. This encodes CASSTGQGNTEAFF.

This clonotype was counted only a few times. The V and J genes are TRBV12-3 or TRBV12-4 and TRBJ1-6; 8 positions match TRBD1. The CDR3 runs to 16 residues. V lost 6 bases to trimming and J lost 6 bases; unmatched junction nucleotides: 10. CDR3 region: CASRRQGTTINSPLHF. CDR3 sequence (DNA): TGTGCCAGCAGAAGACAGGGGACTACAATTAATTCACCCCTCCACTTT.

This clonotype has a handful of counts. V and J are TRBV20-1 and TRBJ1-2; D not certain. Germline lookup yields CDR1 DFQATT and CDR2 SNEGSKA (reference sequence). With 3 bases removed from V and 7 bases from J, the gap between germline ends came to 12 bases. This CDR3 contains 12 residues. In DNA, the CDR3 is TGCAGTGCTAGCGGTCCTTCTGTTGGCTACACCTTC. Protein sequence: CSASGPSVGYTF.

This clonotype was found a few times. The J gene is TRBJ2-6, the V gene TRBV15; D is perhaps TRBD1 or TRBD2 (7 bases each). The CDR3 covers 19 residues. V was cut by 0 bases and J by 0 bases, with 15 bases left in between. Germline CDR1 LNHNV, CDR2 YYDKDF (reference sequence). For the CDR3, the DNA is TGTGCCACCAGCAGAGAGCGGGGGACAGACCTCTCTGGGGCCAACGTCCTGACTTTC. Translating gives CATSRERGTDLSGANVLTF.

V and J are TRBV20-1 and TRBJ1-6; D might be TRBD1 (5 bases). The V gene's germline CDR1 is DFQATT and CDR2 SNEGSKA (reference sequence). The V gene lost 6 bases and the J gene lost 14 bases, with 14 bases spanning the gap. The CDR3 has 11 residues. The CDR3 loop reads CSALRGVALHF. CDR3 nucleotide sequence: TGCAGTGCCCTCCGGGGGGTCGCCCTCCACTTT.

The sample holds many counts of this clonotype. The CDR3 DNA reads TGTGCCAGCAGTTTACAGGCAACTAATGAAAAACTGTTTTTT. Its protein product is CASSLQATNEKLFF. The rearrangement links TRBV28 to TRBJ1-4; the D is unclear. This CDR3 spans 14 amino acids. Germline CDR1 is MDHEN and CDR2 is SYDVKM. Trimming shortened V by 2 bases and J by 0 bases, and 4 bases separated the two germline ends.

This clonotype was seen at least ten times. The CDR3 is CASSLAPTAKNIQYF. CDR3 DNA sequence: TGCGCCAGCAGCTTGGCCCCGACAGCCAAAAACATTCAGTACTTC. The rearrangement uses TRBV5-1 and TRBJ2-4; D is unclear. The length of the CDR3 is 15 residues. Between the trimmed V and J ends, which lost 0 bases and 0 bases, there was a span of 7 bases. Germline CDR1 SGHRS, CDR2 YFSETQ.

The chain is built from TRBV9 and TRBJ2-5, with D possibly TRBD2 on 5 matching bases. Germline values: CDR1 SGDLS, CDR2 YYNGEE. The CDR3 runs to 13 residues. The germline V and J ends were trimmed by 0 bases and 2 bases, with 5 bases remaining between them. This CDR3 reads CASSVGGQETQYF. In nucleotides, the CDR3 is TGTGCCAGCAGCGTAGGAGGGCAAGAGACCCAGTACTTC. Variable domain in full (rest from reference TRBV9 and TRBJ2-5): DSGVTQTPKHLITATGQRVTLRCSPRSGDLSVYWYQQSLDQGLQFLIQYYNGEERAKGNILERFSAQQFPDLHSELNLSSLELGDSALYFCASSVGGQETQYFGPGTRLLVL.

This clonotype was observed a few times. CDR3 DNA sequence: TGTGCCAGCAGGCCCCCAGGGCTCTATTCACCCCTCCACTTT. It translates to CASRPPGLYSPLHF. The rearrangement links TRBV27 to TRBJ1-6; possible D gene TRBD1, 5 bases. Between the trimmed V and J ends, which lost 6 bases and 8 bases, there was a span of 14 bases. Germline-derived CDR1 and CDR2 are MNHEY and SMNVEV (reference sequence). The CDR3 covers 14 residues.

The table lists this clonotype with a few counts. The V and J genes are TRBV28 and TRBJ2-7, with D hard to call. CDR3 length: 12 residues. Trimming removed 8 bases at V and 2 bases at J, with 10 bases between. Germline V gene sequence: CDR1 MDHEN, CDR2 SYDVKM. In DNA, the CDR3 is TGTGCCAGCGGGATAGGAACCTACGAGCAGTACTTC. Residues: CASGIGTYEQYF. Combining the CDR3 with reference TRBV28 and TRBJ2-7 gives the whole variable domain DVKVTQSSRYLVKRTGEKVFLECVQDMDHENMFWYRQDPGLGLRLIYFSYDVKMKEKGDIPEGYSVSREKKERFSLILESASTNQTSMYLCASGIGTYEQYFGPGTRLTVT.

This clonotype was detected ten times or more. The chain links TRBV5-1 to TRBJ2-1; 7 bases agree with TRBD2. Germline-derived CDR1 and CDR2 are SGHRS and YFSETQ. Trimming cost V 2 bases and J 1 base; bases outside gene matches: 6. This CDR3 comprises 16 residues. CDR3 coding DNA: TGCGCCAGCAGCTTATTTCTAGCGGTTTCCTACAATGAGCAGTTCTTC. Protein sequence: CASSLFLAVSYNEQFF.

The chain has TRBV28 and TRBJ2-3, with 8 bases fitting TRBD2. J gave up 4 bases and V 6 bases, and 9 bases lay outside the gene matches. Germline loops: CDR1 MDHEN, CDR2 SYDVKM. The CDR3 contains 15 residues. The CDR3 DNA is TGTGCCAGCAGGGCCGGGACTAGTAGGCCAGATACGCAGTATTTT. As protein: CASRAGTSRPDTQYF.

This clonotype was found many times. The V call is TRBV9, the J call TRBJ2-1, with TRBD2 as a possible D gene (5 bases). The CDR3 runs 13 residues. Trimming removed 0 bases at V and 4 bases at J, with 5 bases between. The V gene's germline CDR1 is SGDLS and CDR2 YYNGEE. The CDR3: CASSVGTYNEQFF. CDR3 in DNA: TGTGCCAGCAGCGTAGGGACTTACAATGAGCAGTTCTTC.

This clonotype was counted a few times. V and J are TRBV5-1 and TRBJ2-2, with TRBD1 matching over 10 bases. The CDR3 is 17 amino acids. V lost 6 bases to trimming and J lost 7 bases; unmatched junction nucleotides: 15. CDR1 SGHRS and CDR2 YFSETQ come from the germline V gene. The DNA of the CDR3 is TGCGCCAGCAAAACCCCCGGACAGGGGGGTACGGACGGGGAGCTGTTTTTT. Its protein is CASKTPGQGGTDGELFF.

This chain uses TRBV11-3 with TRBJ2-5; TRBD1 matches 7 bases. Germline-derived CDR1 and CDR2 are SGHNT and YENEEA. The CDR3 length is 15 residues. V lost 5 bases, J lost 1 base, and 7 bases stayed unmatched. The chain's CDR3 is CASSLTGQPQETQYF. For the CDR3, the DNA is TGTGCCAGCAGCCTTACGGGACAGCCCCAAGAGACCCAGTACTTC. The full variable domain, with the rest looked up from reference TRBV11-3 and TRBJ2-5, is EAGVVQSPRYKIIEKKQPVAFWCNPISGHNTLYWYLQNLGQGPELLIRYENEEAVDDSQLPKDRFSAERLKGVDSTLKIQPAELGDSAVYLCASSLTGQPQETQYFGPGTRLLVL.